The 22 T cell receptor beta chains listed next were all sequenced from one sample in a study of blood T cell repertoires in COVID-19. TCRdb's table, derived via immunoSEQ multiplex PCR, lists solely in-frame clones and lacks some. The sample contains tens of thousands of clones, more than 90% of which appear only once. Sequenced material: peripheral blood. The receptors were gathered from a man aged 55 to 70 with acute or convalescent COVID-19.

V usage is TRBV5-6 and J usage is TRBJ2-5, with 7 bases matching TRBD1. The length of the CDR3 is 15 residues. With V trimmed by 1 base and J by 5 bases, 8 bases remained unmatched. The germline gives CDR1 SGHDT, CDR2 YYEEEE. CDR3 residues: CASSLQGVVLETQYF. CDR3 coding DNA: TGTGCCAGCAGCTTGCAGGGGGTTGTGTTGGAGACCCAGTACTTC.

This CDR3 is CASSKTGTGTNTGELFF. The CDR3 nucleotides read TGTGCCAGCAGTAAGACCGGGACAGGGACGAACACCGGGGAGCTGTTTTTT. The chain recombines TRBV9 with TRBJ2-2, with 9 bases that match TRBD1. Germline V gene lookup returns CDR1 SGDLS and CDR2 YYNGEE. V was pared by 5 bases and J by 0 bases, with 8 bases of the junction left unmatched. The CDR3 is 17 amino acids.

This clone was found once. The chain has TRBV21-1 and TRBJ1-2; the D segment call TRBD1 is taken from the table without a DNA check. TRBV21-1 is tagged as a pseudogene. This CDR3 contains 16 residues. The CDR3, as DNA: TGTGCCAGCAGCAAATGGGGCCAGGGTAAATTGGGCGGCTACACCTTC. Translating it yields CASSKWGQGKLGGYTF.

This clone occurred once. This chain links TRBV5-1 with TRBJ1-1; D may be TRBD1 (6 bases). The CDR3 length is 13 residues. Trimming shortened V by 6 bases and J by 3 bases, and 12 bases separated the two germline ends. From germline, CDR1 is SGHRS and CDR2 YFSETQ. CDR3 in DNA: TGCGCCAGCACCCTTCACAGGGACACTGAAGCTTTCTTT. It is translated as CASTLHRDTEAFF.

The rearrangement joins TRBV2 to TRBJ1-1, with TRBD1 identical over 9 bases. Unmatched junction bases numbered 15, after V lost 6 bases and J lost 4 bases. Germline V gene data show CDR1 as SNHLY and CDR2 as FYNNEI. The CDR3 is 17 amino acids. The CDR3 protein is CASRPGQGNPSGTEAFF. CDR3 DNA: TGTGCCAGCAGACCTGGACAGGGGAACCCTTCCGGCACTGAAGCTTTCTTT.

The chain recombines TRBV9 with TRBJ1-3, with 9 bases aligning to TRBD1. CDR3 length equals 15 residues. The germline gives CDR1 SGDLS, CDR2 YYNGEE. V lost 5 bases to trimming and J lost 4 bases; unmatched junction nucleotides: 7. The CDR3 coding sequence is TGTGCCAGCAGTTCACAGGGGGCGGGAGGAAACACCATATATTTT. Its translation: CASSSQGAGGNTIYF.

The rearrangement joins TRBV5-1 to TRBJ1-4; no clear D. Germline loops: CDR1 SGHRS, CDR2 YFSETQ. V dropped 4 bases and J dropped 5 bases, with 15 bases sitting between them. CDR3 size: 15 residues. CDR3: CASSLSSTQNEKLFF. CDR3 in DNA: TGCGCCAGCAGCCTCAGTTCCACCCAGAATGAAAAACTGTTTTTT.

The genes are TRBV11-2 and TRBJ2-7; TRBD1 might be the D (5 bases). CDR1 is SGHAT, CDR2 FQNNGV, per germline. Trimming cost V 1 base and J 0 bases, with 16 bases left between them. The CDR3 length is 17 residues. In nucleotides, the CDR3 is TGTGCCAGCAGCTTAGGGGCGATTAGGACAAGCTCCTACGAGCAGTACTTC. Encoded protein: CASSLGAIRTSSYEQYF.

The chain is built from TRBV5-1 and TRBJ2-5; TRBD2 agrees at 8 bases. V was clipped by 1 base and J by 2 bases; unmatched bases: 10. Looked up from germline, CDR1 is SGHRS and CDR2 is YFSETQ. The CDR3 consists of 17 residues. CDR3 sequence (DNA): TGCGCCAGCAGCTTGCCCCTCGGGGGGGGTCTACAAGAGACCCAGTACTTC. This sequence encodes CASSLPLGGGLQETQYF.

V gene TRBV11-2 combines with J gene TRBJ1-1; TRBD1 matches 7 bases. Germline values: CDR1 SGHAT, CDR2 FQNNGV. The CDR3 has 15 amino acids. V dropped 2 bases and J dropped 5; count of bases not matched to a gene: 8. The CDR3 sequence: CASSLQGGRRTEAFF. The CDR3 nucleotides read TGTGCCAGCAGCTTACAGGGGGGTAGGAGGACTGAAGCTTTCTTT.

The rearrangement uses TRBV19 and TRBJ1-1, with unresolved D. Trimming stripped 5 bases from V and 4 bases from J, with 5 bases between. This CDR3 comprises 11 residues. Germline-derived CDR1 and CDR2 are LNHDA and SQIVND (reference sequence). CDR3 residues: CASSYSTEAFF. The CDR3 DNA is TGTGCCAGTAGTTACAGCACTGAAGCTTTCTTT.

This chain joins TRBV2 and TRBJ1-5; D gene ambiguous. Germline values: CDR1 SNHLY, CDR2 FYNNEI. Trimming left V 6 bases short and J 2 bases short, with 11 bases between. This CDR3 has 14 residues. As DNA, the CDR3 is TGTGCCAGCAGCCCGGGTTGGGGCAATCAGCCCCAGCATTTT. Residues: CASSPGWGNQPQHF.

The chain joins TRBV2 to TRBJ1-3, with 8 bases lining up with TRBD1. Looked up from germline, CDR1 is SNHLY and CDR2 is FYNNEI. The trim removed 5 bases at V and 4 bases at J, leaving 7 bases unmatched. The CDR3 extends over 15 amino acids. CDR3 DNA: TGTGCCAGCAGTAGGGGCCGGGACAGGGGAAACACCATATATTTT. This encodes CASSRGRDRGNTIYF.

V and J are TRBV19 and TRBJ1-2, with 11 positions matching TRBD1. V shed 3 bases, J shed 8 bases, and the junction held 8 bases outside the gene matches. This CDR3 has 15 residues. Germline V gene lookup returns CDR1 LNHDA and CDR2 SQIVND (reference sequence). The CDR3 DNA sequence: TGTGCCAGTAGTATCGTAGGACAGGGGGCTGTCGGCTACACCTTC. It yields the protein CASSIVGQGAVGYTF.

CDR3 sequence (DNA): TGTGCCAGCAGTTACTTGGGGGCCCGGGACAGCAAGCAGTTCTTC. It encodes CASSYLGARDSKQFF. This chain connects TRBV6-2 or TRBV6-3 to TRBJ2-1; 7 bases are a match to TRBD1. Germline CDR1 is MNHEY and CDR2 is SVGEGT. The J segment lost 11 bases and the V segment lost 1 base, leaving 11 bases of the junction unmatched. This CDR3 has 15 amino acids.

The chain is built from TRBV30 and TRBJ1-2, with 8 bases aligning to TRBD1. Germline CDR1 GTSNPN, CDR2 SVGIG (reference sequence). The CDR3 runs 13 residues. The V and J ends lost 4 bases and 2 bases, in that order; junction bases with no gene match: 3. The CDR3 protein is CAWKTGGNYGYTF. The CDR3 DNA reads TGTGCCTGGAAAACAGGGGGAAACTATGGCTACACCTTC.

The chain joins TRBV7-9 to TRBJ1-5, with unresolved D. Between the trimmed V and J ends, which lost 4 bases and 5 bases, there was a span of 6 bases. This CDR3 has 12 residues. In germline, CDR1 is SEHNR, CDR2 FQNEAQ (reference sequence). DNA of the CDR3: TGTGCCAGCAGCTCGGGATATCAGCCCCAGCATTTT. This encodes CASSSGYQPQHF.

The rearrangement uses TRBV19 and TRBJ2-1; 8 nucleotides agree with TRBD1. The V segment lost 8 bases and the J segment 8 bases; nucleotides outside the gene matches: 8. CDR1 and CDR2 from the germline V gene are LNHDA and SQIVND (reference sequence). The CDR3 consists of 13 residues. The CDR3 spells CASSDRGQDEQFF. CDR3 DNA sequence: TGTGCCAGTTCCGACAGGGGACAGGATGAGCAGTTCTTC.

The rearrangement links TRBV7-3 to TRBJ2-7, with 8 bases that match TRBD1. CDR1 is SGHTA and CDR2 is FQGTGA in the germline V gene. J was trimmed by 7 bases and V by 3 bases; bases with no gene match: 2. CDR3 size: 12 residues. This CDR3 is CASSLTGEEQYF. The CDR3 DNA reads as TGTGCCAGCAGCTTGACAGGGGAAGAGCAGTACTTC.

This chain joins TRBV5-1 and TRBJ2-7; TRBD1 matches at 9 bases. There are 15 residues in the CDR3. Germline lookup yields CDR1 SGHRS and CDR2 YFSETQ. With 3 bases clipped from V and 3 bases from J, the junction kept 7 bases outside the gene matches. The CDR3 bases are TGCGCCAGCAGCTCGGGACAGGGTGGGCTCTACGAGCAGTACTTC. The encoded protein is CASSSGQGGLYEQYF.

The chain employs TRBV14 and TRBJ2-1, with TRBD2 matching 7 bases. The trim removed 5 bases at V and 9 bases at J, leaving 10 bases unmatched. Germline assignment: CDR1 SGHDN and CDR2 FVKESK. This CDR3 contains 14 residues. CDR3: CASSDGLVFFEQFF. As DNA, the CDR3 is TGTGCCAGCAGCGATGGACTAGTCTTTTTTGAGCAGTTCTTC.

The chain's CDR3 is CASSRRGGNQPQHF. The CDR3 DNA reads TGTGCCAGCAGCCGGAGGGGAGGCAATCAGCCCCAGCATTTT. J is TRBJ1-5 and V is TRBV6-5, with a possible D match to TRBD1 (5 bases). The germline CDR1 and CDR2 sequences are MNHEY and SVGAGI. The V end was cut by 6 bases, the J end by 2 bases, with 11 bases between. The CDR3 length is 14 residues.